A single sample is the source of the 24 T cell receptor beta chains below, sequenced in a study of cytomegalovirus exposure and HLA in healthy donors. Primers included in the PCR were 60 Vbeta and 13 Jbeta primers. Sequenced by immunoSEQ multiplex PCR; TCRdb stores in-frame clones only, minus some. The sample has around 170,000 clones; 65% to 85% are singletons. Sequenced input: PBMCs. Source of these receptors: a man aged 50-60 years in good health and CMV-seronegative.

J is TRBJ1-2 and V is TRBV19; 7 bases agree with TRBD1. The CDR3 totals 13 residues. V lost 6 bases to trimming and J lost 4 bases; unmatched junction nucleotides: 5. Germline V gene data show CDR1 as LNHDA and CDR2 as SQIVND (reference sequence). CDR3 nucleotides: TGTGCCAGTAGCACCAGGACAGGCTATGGCTACACCTTC. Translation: CASSTRTGYGYTF.

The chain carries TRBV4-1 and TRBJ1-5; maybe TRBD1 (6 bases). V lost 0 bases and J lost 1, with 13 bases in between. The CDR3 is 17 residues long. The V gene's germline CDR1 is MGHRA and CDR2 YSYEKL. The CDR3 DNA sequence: TGCGCCAGCAGCCAAGACCAAAATAGGGGGAGCAATCAGCCCCAGCATTTT. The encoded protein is CASSQDQNRGSNQPQHF.

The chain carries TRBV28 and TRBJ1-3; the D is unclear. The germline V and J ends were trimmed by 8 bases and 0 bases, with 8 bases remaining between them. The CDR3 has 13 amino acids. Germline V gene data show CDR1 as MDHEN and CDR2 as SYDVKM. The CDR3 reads CASEVSSGNTIYF. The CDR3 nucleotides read TGTGCCAGCGAGGTGAGCTCTGGAAACACCATATATTTT.

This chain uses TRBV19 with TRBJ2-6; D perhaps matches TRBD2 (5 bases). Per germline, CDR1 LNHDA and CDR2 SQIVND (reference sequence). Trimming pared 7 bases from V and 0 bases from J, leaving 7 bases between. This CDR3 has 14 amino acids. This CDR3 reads CASKRDSGANVLTF. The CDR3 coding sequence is TGTGCCAGTAAGAGGGACTCTGGGGCCAACGTCCTGACTTTC.

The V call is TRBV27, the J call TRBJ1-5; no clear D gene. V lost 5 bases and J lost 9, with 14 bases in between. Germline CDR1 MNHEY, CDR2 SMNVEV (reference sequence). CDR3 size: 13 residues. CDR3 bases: TGTGCCAGCAGTACATCCCCGGAGAGGCCCCAGCATTTT. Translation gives CASSTSPERPQHF.

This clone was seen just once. The CDR3 reads CASSLDSSFALHF. The CDR3 bases are TGTGCCAGCAGCTTGGATTCAAGCTTCGCCCTCCACTTT. The chain combines TRBV5-4 with TRBJ1-6; D gene unclear. CDR3 length equals 13 residues. The germline V gene encodes CDR1 SGHNT and CDR2 YYREEE (reference sequence). Trimming cost V 0 bases and J 14 bases, with 12 bases left between them.

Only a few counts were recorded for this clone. The CDR3, as DNA: TGTGCCTCCTCCCTGACAGGGTCCTACGAGCAGTACTTC. It encodes CASSLTGSYEQYF. The chain recombines TRBV30 with TRBJ2-7, with 7 bases aligning to TRBD1. Germline CDR1 reads GTSNPN; CDR2 reads SVGIG (reference sequence). This CDR3 region has 13 residues. The V gene end was trimmed by 7 bases and the J gene end by 1 base; junction bases not matched to a gene: 7.

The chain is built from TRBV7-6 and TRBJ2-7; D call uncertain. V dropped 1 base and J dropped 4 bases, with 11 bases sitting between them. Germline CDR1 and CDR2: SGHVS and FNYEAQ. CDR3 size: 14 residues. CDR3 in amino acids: CASSLGPGRYEQYF. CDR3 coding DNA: TGTGCCAGCAGCTTAGGTCCAGGTCGGTACGAGCAGTACTTC.

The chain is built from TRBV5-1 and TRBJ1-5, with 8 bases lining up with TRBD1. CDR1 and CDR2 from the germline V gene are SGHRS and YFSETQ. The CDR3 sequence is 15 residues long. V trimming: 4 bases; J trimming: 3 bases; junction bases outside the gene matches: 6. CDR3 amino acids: CASSPGTGDNQPQHF. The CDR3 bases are TGCGCCAGCAGCCCCGGGACAGGTGACAATCAGCCCCAGCATTTT.

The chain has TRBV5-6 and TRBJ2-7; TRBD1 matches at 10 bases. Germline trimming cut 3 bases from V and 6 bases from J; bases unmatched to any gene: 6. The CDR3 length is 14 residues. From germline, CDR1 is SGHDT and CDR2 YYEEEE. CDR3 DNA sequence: TGTGCCAGCAGCTCCGGGACAGGGGTCGGCGAGCAGTACTTC. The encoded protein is CASSSGTGVGEQYF.

CDR3 loop: CASSFLSYEQYF. The DNA for the CDR3 is TGTGCCAGCAGCTTCCTTTCCTACGAGCAGTACTTC. V and J are TRBV7-2 and TRBJ2-7; D is undetermined. CDR3 size: 12 residues. V dropped 3 bases and J dropped 1 base, with 4 bases sitting between them. Germline values: CDR1 SGHTA, CDR2 FQGNSA.

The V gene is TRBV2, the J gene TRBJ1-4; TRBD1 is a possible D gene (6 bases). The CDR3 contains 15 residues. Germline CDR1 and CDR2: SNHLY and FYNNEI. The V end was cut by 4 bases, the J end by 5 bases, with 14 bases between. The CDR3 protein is CASSVAGRGNEKLFF. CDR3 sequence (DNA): TGTGCCAGCAGTGTGGCTGGGAGGGGGAATGAAAAACTGTTTTTT.

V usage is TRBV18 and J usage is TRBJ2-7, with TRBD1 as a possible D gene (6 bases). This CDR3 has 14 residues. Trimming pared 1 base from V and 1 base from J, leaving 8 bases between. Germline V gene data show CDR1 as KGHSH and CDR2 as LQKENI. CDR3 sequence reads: CASSPRDTSYEQYF. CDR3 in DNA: TGTGCCAGCTCACCACGGGACACATCCTACGAGCAGTACTTC.

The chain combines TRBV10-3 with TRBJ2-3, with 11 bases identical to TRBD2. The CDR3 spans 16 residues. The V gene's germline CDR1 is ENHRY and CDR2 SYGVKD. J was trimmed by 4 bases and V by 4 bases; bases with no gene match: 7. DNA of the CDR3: TGTGCCATCAGTGGTGGAGTAGCGGGGGGGGCAGATACGCAGTATTTT. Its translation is CAISGGVAGGADTQYF.

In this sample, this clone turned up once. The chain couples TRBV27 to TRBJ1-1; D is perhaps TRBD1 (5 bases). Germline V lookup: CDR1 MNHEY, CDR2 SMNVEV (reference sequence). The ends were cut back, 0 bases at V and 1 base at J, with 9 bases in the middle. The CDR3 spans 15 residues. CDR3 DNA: TGTGCCAGCAGTTTATCAGCAGGGCGGAACACTGAAGCTTTCTTT. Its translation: CASSLSAGRNTEAFF.

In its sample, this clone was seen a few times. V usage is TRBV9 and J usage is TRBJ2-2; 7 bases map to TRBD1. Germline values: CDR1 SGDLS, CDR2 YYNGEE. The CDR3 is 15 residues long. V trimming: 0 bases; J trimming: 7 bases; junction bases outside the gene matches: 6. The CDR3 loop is CASSVVGGAFGELFF. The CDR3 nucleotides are TGTGCCAGCAGCGTAGTAGGGGGCGCATTCGGGGAGCTGTTTTTT.

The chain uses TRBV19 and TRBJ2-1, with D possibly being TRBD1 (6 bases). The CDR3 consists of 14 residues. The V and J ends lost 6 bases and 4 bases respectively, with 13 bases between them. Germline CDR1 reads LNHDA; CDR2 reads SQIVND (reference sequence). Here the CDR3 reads CASRPKDSYNEQFF. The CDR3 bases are TGTGCCAGTAGACCAAAGGACAGTTACAATGAGCAGTTCTTC. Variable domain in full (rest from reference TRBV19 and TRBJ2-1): DGGITQSPKYLFRKEGQNVTLSCEQNLNHDAMYWYRQDPGQGLRLIYYSQIVNDFQKGDIAEGYSVSREKKESFPLTVTSAQKNPTAFYLCASRPKDSYNEQFFGPGTRLTVL.

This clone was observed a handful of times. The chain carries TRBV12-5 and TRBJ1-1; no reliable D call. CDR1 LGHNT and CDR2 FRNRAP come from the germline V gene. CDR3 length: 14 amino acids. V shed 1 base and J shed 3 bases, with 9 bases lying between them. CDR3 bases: TGTGCTAGTGGTTTGGAATTGGACTACACTGAAGCTTTCTTT. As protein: CASGLELDYTEAFF. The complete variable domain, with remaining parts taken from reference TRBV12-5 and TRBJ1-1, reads DARVTQTPRHKVTEMGQEVTMRCQPILGHNTVFWYRQTMMQGLELLAYFRNRAPLDDSGMPKDRFSAEMPDATLATLKIQPSEPRDSAVYFCASGLELDYTEAFFGQGTRLTVV.

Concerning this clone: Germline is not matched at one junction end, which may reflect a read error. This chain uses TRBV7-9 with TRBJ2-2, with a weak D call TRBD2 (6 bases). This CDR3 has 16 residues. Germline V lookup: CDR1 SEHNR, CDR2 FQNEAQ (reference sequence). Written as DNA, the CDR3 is TGTTCCAGCAGTCGCGCCGCGGGGACCGACACCGGGGAGCTGTTTTTT. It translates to CSSSRAAGTDTGELFF.

CDR3 in amino acids: CSVLTPRTVYPPSTQYF. In DNA form, the CDR3 reads TGCAGCGTCTTGACCCCTAGGACAGTTTACCCCCCGAGCACCCAGTACTTC. V and J are TRBV29-1 and TRBJ2-5; the D gene is possibly TRBD1 (6 bases). The V end was cut by 6 bases, the J end by 8 bases, with 31 bases between. Germline V gene sequence: CDR1 SQVTM, CDR2 ANQGSEA. This CDR3 contains 17 residues. Using reference TRBV29-1 and TRBJ2-5 for the parts outside the CDR3, the full variable domain is SAVISQKPSRDICQRGTSLTIQCQVDSQVTMMFWYRQQPGQSLTLIATANQGSEATYESGFVIDKFPISRPNLTFSTLTVSNMSPEDSSIYLCSVLTPRTVYPPSTQYFGPGTRLLVL.

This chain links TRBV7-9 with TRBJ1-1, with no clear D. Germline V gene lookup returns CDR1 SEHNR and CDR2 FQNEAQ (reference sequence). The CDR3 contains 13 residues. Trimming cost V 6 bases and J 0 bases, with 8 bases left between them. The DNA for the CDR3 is TGTGCCAGCAGACTAGGCCTGAACACTGAAGCTTTCTTT. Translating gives CASRLGLNTEAFF.

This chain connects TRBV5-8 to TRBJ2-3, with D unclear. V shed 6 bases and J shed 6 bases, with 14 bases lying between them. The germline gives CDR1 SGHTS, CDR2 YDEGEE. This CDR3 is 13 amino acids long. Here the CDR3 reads CASTPPGRDTQYF. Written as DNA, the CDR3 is TGTGCCAGCACCCCCCCTGGTCGGGATACGCAGTATTTT.

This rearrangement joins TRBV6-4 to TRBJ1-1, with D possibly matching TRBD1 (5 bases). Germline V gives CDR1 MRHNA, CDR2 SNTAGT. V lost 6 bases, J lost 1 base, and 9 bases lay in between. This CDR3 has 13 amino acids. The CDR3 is CASSKGQNTEAFF. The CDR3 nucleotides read TGTGCCAGCAGCAAAGGACAGAACACTGAAGCTTTCTTT.

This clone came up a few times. The CDR3 DNA is TGTGCCTGGGGTTCGGACAGCTCTGGAAACACCATATATTTT. Protein sequence: CAWGSDSSGNTIYF. The chain recombines TRBV30 with TRBJ1-3, with D perhaps matching TRBD1 (6 bases). Trimming took 5 bases from V and 0 from J, leaving 11 bases between them. Germline V gene data show CDR1 as GTSNPN and CDR2 as SVGIG (reference sequence). This CDR3 is 14 amino acids long.